This TCR beta chain was sequenced for a study of blood T cell repertoires in COVID-19. Study information: There were acute and convalescent COVID-19 samples, and they came from the United States, Italy and Spain. PBMCs, B-cell-depleted T cells, or T cells were the source of the cDNA or gDNA that made up the material.

V dropped 0 bases and J dropped 5 bases, with 16 bases sitting between them. CDR1 GTSNPN and CDR2 SVGIG come from the germline V gene (reference sequence). This CDR3 has 15 amino acids. Per the authors' pipeline: Reference gene primer amplification gave nucleated cell count estimates. Assay: immunoSEQ multiplex PCR; the TCRdb copy retains only in-frame clones and omits some. D and trimming were read from the DNA, whereas the V and J calls and clone size are those reported in that table. The data show 200,000 to 250,000 clones, 88% seen once. The chain combines TRBV30 with TRBJ2-5; possibly TRBD1 for D (6 bases). The sequenced sample consisted of peripheral blood. The clonotype originates from a young man with active or convalescent COVID-19. CDR3 bases: TGTGCCTGGAGTGTACTTACAGGGCCAAGGGAGACCCAGTACTTC. It specifies CAWSVLTGPRETQYF.